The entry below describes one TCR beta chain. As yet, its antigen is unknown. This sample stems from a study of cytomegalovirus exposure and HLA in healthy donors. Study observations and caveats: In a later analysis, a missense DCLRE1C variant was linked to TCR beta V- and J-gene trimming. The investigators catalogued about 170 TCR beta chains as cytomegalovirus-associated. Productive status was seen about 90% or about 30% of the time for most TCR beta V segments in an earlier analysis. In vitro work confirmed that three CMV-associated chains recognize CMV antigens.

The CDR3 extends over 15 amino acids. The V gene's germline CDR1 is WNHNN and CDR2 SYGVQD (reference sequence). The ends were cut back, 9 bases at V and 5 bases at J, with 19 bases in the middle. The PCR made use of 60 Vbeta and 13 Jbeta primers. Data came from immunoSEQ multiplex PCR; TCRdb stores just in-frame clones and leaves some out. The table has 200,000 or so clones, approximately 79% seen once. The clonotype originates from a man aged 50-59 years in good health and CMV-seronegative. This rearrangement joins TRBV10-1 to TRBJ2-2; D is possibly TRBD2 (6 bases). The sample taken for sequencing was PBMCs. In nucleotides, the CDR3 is TGCGCCAGTGCACGTACGGGAGCCGGTACCGGGGAGCTGTTTTTT. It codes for CASARTGAGTGELFF.